A single sample gave rise to the 13 T cell receptor beta chains below, sequenced in a study of T cell repertoires in cytomegalovirus infection. TCRdb re-called the reads with MiXCR, one entry per CDR3 protein. The sample includes fewer than 1,000,000 distinct CDR3 sequences, approximately 31% of them seen just once. The antigens these receptors bind are not known. The starting material was cultured CD8+ T cells from PBMCs, obtained from culture after CMV antigen stimulation. These receptors were obtained from a human donor in good health (CMV status not recorded). Some clones in this sample may be carry-over from other donors' samples.

The rearrangement joins TRBV10-3 to TRBJ2-2; TRBD2 matches at 14 bases. Germline CDR1 is ENHRY and CDR2 is SYGVKD. After removal of 6 bases from V and 6 bases from J, the junction contained 6 bases not matched to a gene. This CDR3 has 16 amino acids. DNA for the CDR3: TGTGCCATCAGAGCCTGGACTAGCGGGGGGCCCGGGGAGCTGTTTTTT. Its protein is CAIRAWTSGGPGELFF.

With regard to this clonotype: One junction end disagrees with the germline gene, perhaps due to a read error. The rearrangement joins TRBV3-1 to TRBJ2-3; TRBD1 aligns across 9 bases. Germline V gene sequence: CDR1 LGHDT, CDR2 YNNKEL (reference sequence). The CDR3 spans 16 residues. This CDR3 is CANSHEGQGGTDTQYF. Written as DNA, the CDR3 is TGTGCCAACAGCCACGAGGGACAGGGAGGGACAGATACGCAGTATTTT.

As for this clonotype: The junction and the germline gene differ at one end; a read error may be behind it. The chain carries TRBV6-2 or TRBV6-3 and TRBJ1-5, with unresolved D. CDR1 MNHEY and CDR2 SVGEGT come from the germline V gene. There are 15 residues in the CDR3. The CDR3 sequence is CVSSYGVGDNQPQHF. In DNA form, the CDR3 reads TGTGTCAGCAGTTACGGGGTAGGAGACAATCAGCCCCAGCATTTT.

V usage is TRBV3-1 and J usage is TRBJ2-3; D possibly corresponds to TRBD2 (5 bases). Germline V CDR1 and CDR2: LGHDT, YNNKEL (reference sequence). V dropped 0 bases and J dropped 0 bases, with 13 bases sitting between them. CDR3 length equals 17 residues. Here the CDR3 DNA reads TGTGCCAGCAGCCAAGAAGCTACGGGAACTAGCACAGATACGCAGTATTTT. This codes for CASSQEATGTSTDTQYF.

This clonotype was counted a few times. The chain carries TRBV5-5 and TRBJ2-1, with 11 bases fitting TRBD2. This CDR3 comprises 17 residues. V was pared by 1 base and J by 0 bases, with 3 bases of the junction left unmatched. Germline-derived CDR1 and CDR2 are SGHKS and YYEKEE (reference sequence). CDR3 bases: TGTGCCAGCAGCTTGCGACTAGCGGGGAGCTCCTACAATGAGCAGTTCTTC. Residues: CASSLRLAGSSYNEQFF. Complete variable domain (other parts from reference TRBV5-5 and TRBJ2-1): DAGVTQSPTHLIKTRGQQVTLRCSPISGHKSVSWYQQVLGQGPQFIFQYYEKEERGRGNFPDRFSARQFPNYSSELNVNALLLGDSALYLCASSLRLAGSSYNEQFFGPGTRLTVL.

This clonotype was picked up a small number of times. This rearrangement joins TRBV7-9 to TRBJ2-3, with 7 bases matching TRBD1. CDR1 is SEHNR, CDR2 FQNEAQ, per germline (reference sequence). The ends lost 7 bases at V and 0 bases at J; junction bases unmatched: 7. The CDR3 sequence is 15 residues long. The CDR3 sequence: CASTPWGQSTDTQYF. The CDR3 DNA reads as TGTGCCAGCACCCCGTGGGGACAGAGCACAGATACGCAGTATTTT.

The gene calls are TRBV27 and TRBJ1-4; no firm D call. The CDR3 is 16 residues long. Trimming took 4 bases from V and 8 from J, leaving 20 bases between them. CDR1 MNHEY and CDR2 SMNVEV come from the germline V gene (reference sequence). The CDR3 here is CASSSNSSRGIEKLFF. In nucleotides, the CDR3 is TGTGCCAGCAGTTCCAACTCATCCCGAGGAATCGAAAAACTGTTTTTT.

This clonotype turned up a few times. The CDR3 sequence is CASSPGLAGGEYNEQFF. The CDR3, as DNA: TGTGCCAGCAGCCCAGGACTAGCGGGGGGGGAATACAATGAGCAGTTCTTC. J is TRBJ2-1 and V is TRBV7-6; 15 positions agree with TRBD2. CDR1 is SGHVS and CDR2 is FNYEAQ in the germline V gene. The J segment lost 4 bases and the V segment lost 5 bases, leaving 6 bases of the junction unmatched. The CDR3 extends over 17 amino acids.

The rearrangement joins TRBV10-3 to TRBJ2-3, with D unresolved. Germline V gives CDR1 ENHRY, CDR2 SYGVKD. CDR3 length: 18 amino acids. The V end lost 2 bases, the J end lost 0 bases, and 18 bases lay between the germline ends. CDR3 region: CAISEQSEWGTSTDTQYF. The CDR3 DNA is TGTGCCATCAGTGAGCAGAGTGAGTGGGGAACTAGCACAGATACGCAGTATTTT.

This chain connects TRBV20-1 to TRBJ1-1; 10 bases agree with TRBD1. The CDR3 contains 17 residues. Trimming removed 3 bases from V and 1 base from J; junction bases left unmatched: 11. Per germline, CDR1 DFQATT and CDR2 SNEGSKA (reference sequence). The CDR3 loop reads CSARGWGTGVPNTEAFF. DNA for the CDR3: TGCAGTGCTAGGGGTTGGGGGACAGGGGTCCCGAACACTGAAGCTTTCTTT.

This sequence joins TRBV18 and TRBJ1-2, with 7 bases identical to TRBD1. V dropped 0 bases and J dropped 3; count of bases not matched to a gene: 7. Looked up from germline, CDR1 is KGHSH and CDR2 is LQKENI. This CDR3 contains 16 residues. This CDR3 is CASSPPFGQVDYGYTF. The CDR3 DNA is TGTGCCAGCTCACCACCGTTTGGACAGGTGGACTATGGCTACACCTTC.

The table lists this clonotype with a count of one. V gene TRBV24-1 combines with J gene TRBJ1-5; maybe TRBD1 (5 bases). The length of the CDR3 is 15 residues. Trimming pared 3 bases from V and 0 bases from J, leaving 8 bases between. The germline CDR1 and CDR2 sequences are KGHDR and SFDVKD. CDR3 in DNA: TGTGCCACCAGTGATGGGGGATATAGCAATCAGCCCCAGCATTTT. Protein sequence: CATSDGGYSNQPQHF.

In its sample, this clonotype was seen a few times. The J gene is TRBJ2-3, the V gene TRBV27; 9 positions agree with TRBD1. Trimming took 4 bases from V and 6 from J; bases not matched to a gene: 8. CDR1 and CDR2 (germline): MNHEY, SMNVEV (reference sequence). The length of the CDR3 is 15 residues. The CDR3, as DNA: TGTGCCAGCAGTTCAAGGGACAGGGCGGGGGATACGCAGTATTTT. Amino acid sequence: CASSSRDRAGDTQYF.